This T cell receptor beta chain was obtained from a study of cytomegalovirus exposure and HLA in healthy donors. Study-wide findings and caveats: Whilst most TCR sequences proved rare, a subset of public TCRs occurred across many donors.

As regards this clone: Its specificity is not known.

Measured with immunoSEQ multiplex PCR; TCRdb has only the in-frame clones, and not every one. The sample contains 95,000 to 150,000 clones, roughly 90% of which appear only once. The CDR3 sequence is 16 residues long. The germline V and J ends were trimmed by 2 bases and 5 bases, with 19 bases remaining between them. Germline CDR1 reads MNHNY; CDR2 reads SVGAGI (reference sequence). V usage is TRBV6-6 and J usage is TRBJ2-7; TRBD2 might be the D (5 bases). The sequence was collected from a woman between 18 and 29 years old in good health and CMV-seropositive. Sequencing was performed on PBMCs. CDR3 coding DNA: TGTGCCAGCAGTTACCCCCCTTCGGGGTCCGGGCACGAGCAGTACTTC. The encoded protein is CASSYPPSGSGHEQYF.